The T cell receptor (beta chain) under discussion was sequenced for a study of CD8 T cells in ankylosing spondylitis. Study results and limitations: Those disease-linked clones were CD8+; they were also relatively rare in peripheral blood.

The CDR3 is 15 residues long. Trimming removed 6 bases from V and 4 bases from J; junction bases left unmatched: 7. TCRdb analysed the 5' RACE reads with MiXCR anew, one entry per CDR3 protein. The sample carries roughly 250,000 distinct CDR3 sequences, about 11% recorded once. This clonotype has ten or more counts. Its antigen is unknown. The sequence came from a male donor with ankylosing spondylitis or in good health (not recorded which). The chain joins TRBV12-3 or TRBV12-4 to TRBJ2-5; TRBD1 agrees at 11 bases. Sequenced sample: blood, either unsorted or a sorted T cell fraction (not recorded which). CDR3 sequence: CASSLRTGGIETQYF. CDR3 DNA sequence: TGTGCCAGCAGCCTAAGGACAGGGGGCATAGAGACCCAGTACTTC.